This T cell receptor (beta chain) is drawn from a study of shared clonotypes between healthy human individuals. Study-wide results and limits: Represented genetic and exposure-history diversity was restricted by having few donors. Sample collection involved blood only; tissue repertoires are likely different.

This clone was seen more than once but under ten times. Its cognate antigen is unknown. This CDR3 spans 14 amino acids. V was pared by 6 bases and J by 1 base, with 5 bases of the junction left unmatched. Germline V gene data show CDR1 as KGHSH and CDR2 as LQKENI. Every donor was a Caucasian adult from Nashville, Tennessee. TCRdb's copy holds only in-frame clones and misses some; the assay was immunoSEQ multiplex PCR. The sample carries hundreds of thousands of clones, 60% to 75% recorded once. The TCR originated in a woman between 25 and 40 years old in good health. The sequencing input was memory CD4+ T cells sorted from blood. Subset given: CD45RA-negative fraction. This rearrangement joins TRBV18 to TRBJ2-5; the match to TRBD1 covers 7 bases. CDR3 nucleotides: TGTGCCAGCTCCCACAGGGGCCTCCAAGAGACCCAGTACTTC. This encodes CASSHRGLQETQYF.